Described below is a single T cell receptor (beta chain) sequence and its context. This receptor's antigen is unknown. No base-level quality is on record; no much larger clone is a single base apart. This entry belongs to a study of metastatic and nonmetastatic thyroid tumors (dated by TCRdb to the early 2020s). As for the study more broadly: For patients with malignant and with benign thyroid disease, the researchers compared repertoires between peripheral blood samples and tumor or nodule tissue samples.

Results and caveats for the whole study, not just this receptor: In both blood and tumor samples, malignant tumors were reported to have significantly higher TCR beta diversity than benign nodules.

The receptor library was made with PCR. The instrument was an Illumina HiSeq 4000. High-throughput sequencing was used to profile the CDR3 region of the TCR beta-chain in every patient. On the study's bioinformatics: Drawing on CDR3 differences between clinicopathological groups, the researchers built a classifier meant to tell apart patients with distant-metastatic papillary thyroid cancer. Repertoire diversity was assessed with the Shannon index, and tumor-blood repertoire similarity with the Morisita-Horn index. In TCRdb, the public reads were trimmed at Q25 with fastp and aligned with MiXCR, with productive beta chains retained. The V and J calls and clone size are TCRdb's, not the authors'. In this sample the table shows over 30,000 clones, 30% to 40% of which occur a single time. The ten largest clones add up to about 16% of the sample. CDR1 and CDR2 are read off the germline V gene (reference sequence) as DFQATT and SNEGSKA. The CDR3 starts with the cysteine, ends with the phenylalanine, and has 15 residues. Only CDR3 DNA is held: 45 bases, read in frame from base 1. V is trimmed back by 5 bases and J by 6 bases, and the junction contains 9 bases that no gene match accounts for.

None of the patients had been given any treatment before thyroid surgery. Patient clinical samples collected from about 2011 to 2018 were retrospectively analysed using T-cell receptor beta sequencing. The receptor was derived from a female donor with papillary thyroid cancer or a benign thyroid nodule (not recorded which). Some clones in this sample may be carry-over from other donors' samples. The sample taken for sequencing was tumor tissue. Rearrangement joined TRBV20-1 to TRBJ2-7, with 14 junctional bases fitting TRBD2. The DNA sequence reads TGCAGTGCTCTAGTTTTGACTAGCGGGAGGGGCGAGCAGTACTTC. It encodes CSALVLTSGRGEQYF.